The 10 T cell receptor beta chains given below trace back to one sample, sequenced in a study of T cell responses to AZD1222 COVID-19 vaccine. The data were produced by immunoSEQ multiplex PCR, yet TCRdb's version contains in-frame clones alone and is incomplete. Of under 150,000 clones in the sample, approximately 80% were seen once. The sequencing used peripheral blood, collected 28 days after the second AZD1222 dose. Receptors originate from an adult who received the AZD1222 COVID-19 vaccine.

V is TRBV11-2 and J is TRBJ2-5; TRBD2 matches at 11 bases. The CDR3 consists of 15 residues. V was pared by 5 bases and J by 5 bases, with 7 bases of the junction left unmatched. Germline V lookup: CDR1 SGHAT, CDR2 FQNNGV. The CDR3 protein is CASSRSGGAGETQYF. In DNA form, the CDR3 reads TGTGCCAGCAGCCGTAGCGGGGGGGCCGGTGAGACCCAGTACTTC.

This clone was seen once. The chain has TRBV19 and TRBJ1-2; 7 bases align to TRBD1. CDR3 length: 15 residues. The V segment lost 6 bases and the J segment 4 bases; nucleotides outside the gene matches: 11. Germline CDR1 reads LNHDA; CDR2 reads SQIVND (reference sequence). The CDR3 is CASSIPREGAYGYTF. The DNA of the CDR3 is TGTGCCAGTAGCATACCCAGGGAGGGGGCCTATGGCTACACCTTC.

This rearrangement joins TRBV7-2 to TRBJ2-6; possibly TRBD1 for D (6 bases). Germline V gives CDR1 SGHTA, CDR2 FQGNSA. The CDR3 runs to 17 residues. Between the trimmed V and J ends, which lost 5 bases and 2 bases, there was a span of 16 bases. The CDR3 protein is CASSTPTGLPGANVLTF. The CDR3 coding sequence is TGTGCCAGCAGCACACCAACAGGGCTCCCTGGGGCCAACGTCCTGACTTTC.

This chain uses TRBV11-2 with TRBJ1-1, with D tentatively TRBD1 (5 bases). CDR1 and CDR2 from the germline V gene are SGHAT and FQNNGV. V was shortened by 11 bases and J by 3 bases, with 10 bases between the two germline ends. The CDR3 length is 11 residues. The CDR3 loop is CASQGYTEAFF. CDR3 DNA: TGTGCCTCCCAGGGATACACTGAAGCTTTCTTT.

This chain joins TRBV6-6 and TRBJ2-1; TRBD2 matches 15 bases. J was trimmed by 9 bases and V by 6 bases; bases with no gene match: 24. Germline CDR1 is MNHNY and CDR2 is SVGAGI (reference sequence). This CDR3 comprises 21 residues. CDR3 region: CASSTGTSGGKGFTVLGEQFF. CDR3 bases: TGTGCCAGCAGCACCGGGACTAGCGGGGGGAAAGGGTTTACCGTATTGGGTGAGCAGTTCTTC.

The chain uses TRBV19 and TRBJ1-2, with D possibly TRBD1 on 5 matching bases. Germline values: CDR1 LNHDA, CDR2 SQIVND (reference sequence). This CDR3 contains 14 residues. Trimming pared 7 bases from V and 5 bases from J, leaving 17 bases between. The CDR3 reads CASIDSAHLYGYTF. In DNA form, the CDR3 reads TGTGCCAGTATCGACAGTGCCCATCTTTATGGCTACACCTTC.

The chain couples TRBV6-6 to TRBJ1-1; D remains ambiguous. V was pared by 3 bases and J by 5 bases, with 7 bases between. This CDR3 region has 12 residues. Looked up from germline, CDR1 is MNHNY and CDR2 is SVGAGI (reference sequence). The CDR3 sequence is CASSYKETEAFF. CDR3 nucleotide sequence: TGTGCCAGCAGTTATAAGGAGACTGAAGCTTTCTTT.

The CDR3 spells CASSLPMGREKLFF. In DNA form, the CDR3 reads TGTGCCAGCAGCCTCCCAATGGGAAGGGAAAAACTGTTTTTT. The chain is built from TRBV7-2 and TRBJ1-4, with unresolved D. The CDR3 contains 14 residues. V was trimmed by 5 bases and J by 8 bases, leaving 15 bases between them. Germline loops: CDR1 SGHTA, CDR2 FQGNSA.

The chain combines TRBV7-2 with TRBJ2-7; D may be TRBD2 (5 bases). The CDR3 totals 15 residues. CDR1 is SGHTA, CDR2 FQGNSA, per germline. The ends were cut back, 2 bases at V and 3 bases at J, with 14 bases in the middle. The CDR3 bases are TGTGCCAGCAGCTTACGGGGTGAACCTATCTACGAGCAGTACTTC. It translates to CASSLRGEPIYEQYF. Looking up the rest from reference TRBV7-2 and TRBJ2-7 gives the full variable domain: GAGVSQSPSNKVTEKGKDVELRCDPISGHTALYWYRQSLGQGLEFLIYFQGNSAPDKSGLPSDRFSAERTGGSVSTLTIQRTQQEDSAVYLCASSLRGEPIYEQYFGPGTRLTVT.

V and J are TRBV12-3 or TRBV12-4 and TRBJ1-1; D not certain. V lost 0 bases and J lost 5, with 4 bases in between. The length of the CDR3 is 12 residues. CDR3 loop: CASSLAITEAFF. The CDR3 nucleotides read TGTGCCAGCAGTTTAGCAATAACTGAAGCTTTCTTT.